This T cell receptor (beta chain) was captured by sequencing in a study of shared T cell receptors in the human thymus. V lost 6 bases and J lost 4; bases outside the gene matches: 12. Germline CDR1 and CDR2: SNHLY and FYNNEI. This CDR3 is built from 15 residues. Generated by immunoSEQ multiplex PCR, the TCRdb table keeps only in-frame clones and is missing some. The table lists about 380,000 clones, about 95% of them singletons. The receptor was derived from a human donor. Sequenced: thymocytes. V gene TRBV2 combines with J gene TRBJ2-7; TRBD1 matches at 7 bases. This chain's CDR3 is CASRGRDHRGYEQYF. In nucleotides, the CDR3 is TGTGCCAGCAGGGGCCGGGACCACAGGGGTTACGAGCAGTACTTC. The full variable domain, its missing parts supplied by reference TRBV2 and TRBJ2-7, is EPEVTQTPSHQVTQMGQEVILRCVPISNHLYFYWYRQILGQKVEFLVSFYNNEISEKSEIFDDQFSVERPDGSNFTLKIRSTKLEDSAMYFCASRGRDHRGYEQYFGPGTRLTVT.